This T cell receptor (beta chain) appears in the sequencing data of a study of T cells in Graves' hyperthyroidism and ophthalmopathy. Any patient presenting with uncontrolled infection, other autoimmune disease, pregnancy or lactation was left out. Fresh peripheral blood, 8 to 10 ml, was the source of the PBMCs. Study results and limitations: The model's output predicted ophthalmopathy at a median of roughly 6 months prior to onset. Blood also contained most expanded thyroid clonotypes above 0.001.

This clonotype was recorded many times. The antigen is undetermined. This CDR3 comprises 16 residues. V lost 1 base to trimming and J lost 0 bases, with 11 bases between them. Germline V lookup: CDR1 SGHKS, CDR2 YYEKEE (reference sequence). RNA transcripts yielded amplified TCR beta CDR3 regions. The primer set for the first-round RT-PCR of the TCR CDR3 was HTBI. TCRdb re-called the multiplex PCR reads with MiXCR, one entry per CDR3 protein. The table shows around 340,000 distinct CDR3 sequences, with about a sixth occurring only once. The sequence came from a woman in her 30s with Graves' hyperthyroidism that later progressed to Graves' ophthalmopathy. The sequenced sample was blood. This chain links TRBV5-5 with TRBJ1-5, with a weak D call TRBD1 (5 bases). CDR3 amino acids: CASSLQGMGSNQPQHF. CDR3 nucleotides: TGTGCCAGCAGCTTGCAGGGAATGGGTAGCAATCAGCCCCAGCATTTT.